Following are 7 T cell receptor beta chains from one sample sequenced in a study of OX40 agonist ivuxolimab in advanced cancers. Using immunoSEQ multiplex PCR, the repertoire was profiled, and TCRdb retains in-frame clones only, with some absent. The sample lists about 40,000 clones, about nine tenths seen once, with roughly 25% in the top ten. Here the sequenced sample was CD4+ or CD8+ T cells sorted from blood, taken in a trial of the OX40 agonist ivuxolimab. The source is an adult with an advanced solid tumor such as melanoma, head and neck, liver or kidney cancer.

Comments on this clone: At one end, the junction sequence differs from germline, possibly due to a read error. This chain uses TRBV7-7 with TRBJ2-1; D ambiguous. CDR1 and CDR2 from the germline V gene are SSHAT and FNYEAQ (reference sequence). This CDR3 has 15 residues. CDR3 residues: CASSADLKRANEQFF. CDR3 DNA sequence: TGTGCTAGCAGCGCCGACCTGAAAAGGGCCAATGAGCAGTTCTTC.

V gene TRBV6-5 combines with J gene TRBJ1-2; 7 bases line up with TRBD1. Losses at the gene ends were 2 bases for V and 7 bases for J; bases not matched to a gene: 10. Germline V gene sequence: CDR1 MNHEY, CDR2 SVGAGI. The CDR3 is made up of 15 amino acids. The CDR3 sequence: CASSYGGGAFLGYTF. CDR3 in DNA: TGTGCCAGCAGTTACGGAGGGGGCGCGTTTCTTGGCTACACCTTC.

The chain has TRBV10-1 and TRBJ2-1; D possibly matches TRBD1 or TRBD2 (5 bases each). Germline V CDR1 and CDR2: WNHNN, SYGVQD (reference sequence). V was shortened by 5 bases and J by 5 bases, with 19 bases between the two germline ends. The CDR3 runs 16 residues. In DNA, the CDR3 is TGCGCCAGCAGTCAGGGATTCCGGGACCCTGACAATGAGCAGTTCTTC. Encoded protein: CASSQGFRDPDNEQFF.

The V call is TRBV2, the J call TRBJ2-5, with D possibly being TRBD2 (6 bases). The CDR3 has 15 amino acids. V lost 3 bases, J lost 5 bases, and 16 bases lay in between. Germline lookup yields CDR1 SNHLY and CDR2 FYNNEI. CDR3 coding DNA: TGTGCCAGCAGTGAGGGGCTAGCGACGATTGAGACCCAGTACTTC. Residues: CASSEGLATIETQYF. The full variable domain, with the rest looked up from reference TRBV2 and TRBJ2-5, is EPEVTQTPSHQVTQMGQEVILRCVPISNHLYFYWYRQILGQKVEFLVSFYNNEISEKSEIFDDQFSVERPDGSNFTLKIRSTKLEDSAMYFCASSEGLATIETQYFGPGTRLLVL.

The rearrangement links TRBV5-5 to TRBJ2-1, with D possibly being TRBD1 (5 bases). Between the trimmed V and J ends, which lost 0 bases and 3 bases, there was a span of 7 bases. The CDR3 totals 14 residues. The germline V gene has CDR1 SGHKS and CDR2 YYEKEE (reference sequence). This CDR3 is CASSLEGDYNEQFF. The CDR3 DNA follows: TGTGCCAGCAGCTTGGAAGGGGACTACAATGAGCAGTTCTTC.

This chain joins TRBV9 and TRBJ2-3; 8 bases map to TRBD2. The CDR3 is 16 amino acids. Germline V gene sequence: CDR1 SGDLS, CDR2 YYNGEE. Unmatched junction bases numbered 12, after V lost 3 bases and J lost 6 bases. The DNA for the CDR3 is TGTGCCAGCAGCGCCTTCAGCGGGAGCCCTTCTGATACGCAGTATTTT. It yields the protein CASSAFSGSPSDTQYF.

The chain links TRBV7-9 to TRBJ2-7; unclear D gene. The CDR3 has 14 residues. Germline-derived CDR1 and CDR2 are SEHNR and FQNEAQ (reference sequence). V dropped 5 bases and J dropped 3 bases, with 14 bases sitting between them. CDR3 sequence (DNA): TGTGCCAGCAGCCCGGACGCCTCGGACTACGAGCAGTACTTC. Translating it yields CASSPDASDYEQYF.